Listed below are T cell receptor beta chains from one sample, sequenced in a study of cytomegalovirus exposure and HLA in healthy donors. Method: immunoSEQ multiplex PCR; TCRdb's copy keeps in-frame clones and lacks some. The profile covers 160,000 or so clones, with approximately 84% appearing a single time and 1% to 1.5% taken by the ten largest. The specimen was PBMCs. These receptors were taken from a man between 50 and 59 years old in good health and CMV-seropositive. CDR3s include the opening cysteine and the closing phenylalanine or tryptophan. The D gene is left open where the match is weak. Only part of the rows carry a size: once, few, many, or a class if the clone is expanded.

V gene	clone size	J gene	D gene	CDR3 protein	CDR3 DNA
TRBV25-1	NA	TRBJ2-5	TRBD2	CASSLAGEGETQYF	TGTGCCAGCAGTCTAGCGGGAGAAGGGGAGACCCAGTACTTC
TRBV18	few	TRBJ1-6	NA	CASSPPGTQRRDSPLHF	TGTGCCAGCTCACCCCCCGGGACTCAAAGGAGGGATTCACCCCTCCACTTT
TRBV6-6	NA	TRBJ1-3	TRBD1	CASMITGGLGNTIYF	TGTGCCAGCATGATAACAGGGGGCTTGGGAAACACCATATATTTT
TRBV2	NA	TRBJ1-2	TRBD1	CASSERQGTVGYTF	TGTGCCAGCAGTGAGCGACAGGGGACGGTTGGCTACACCTTC
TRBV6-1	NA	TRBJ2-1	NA	CASAHYEQFF	TGTGCCAGCGCTCACTATGAGCAGTTCTTC
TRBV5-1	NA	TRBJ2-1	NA	CASRPTSSYNEQFF	TGCGCCAGCCGACCGACTAGCTCCTACAATGAGCAGTTCTTC
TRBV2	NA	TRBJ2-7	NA	CASSEQGWPYEQYF	TGTGCCAGCAGTGAACAGGGGTGGCCCTACGAGCAGTACTTC
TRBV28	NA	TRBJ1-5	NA	CASSYPESNQPQHF	TGTGCCAGCAGTTACCCCGAGAGCAATCAGCCCCAGCATTTT
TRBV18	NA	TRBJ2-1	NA	CASSPPGGDEQFF	TGTGCCAGCTCACCGCCTGGAGGGGATGAGCAGTTCTTC
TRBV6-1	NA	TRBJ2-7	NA	CASSERVGGRYEQYF	TGTGCCAGCAGTGAACGTGTAGGGGGAAGGTACGAGCAGTACTTC
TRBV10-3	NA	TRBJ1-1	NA	CAGSAVNTEAFF	TGTGCCGGGTCGGCGGTGAACACTGAAGCTTTCTTT
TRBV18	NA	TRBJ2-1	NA	CASSPGLAYNEQFF	TGTGCCAGCTCACCGGGCCTGGCATACAATGAGCAGTTCTTC
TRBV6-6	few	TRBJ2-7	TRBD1	CASSAGGPNSYEQYF	TGTGCCAGCAGTGCAGGGGGACCCAACTCCTACGAGCAGTACTTC
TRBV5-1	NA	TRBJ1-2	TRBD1	CASRTGTGGYGYTF	TGCGCCAGCAGGACCGGGACAGGGGGCTATGGCTACACCTTC
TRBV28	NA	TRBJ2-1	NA	CASIPVTGSYNEQFF	TGTGCCAGCATCCCCGTGACTGGCTCCTACAATGAGCAGTTCTTC
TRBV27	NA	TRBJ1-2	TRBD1	CASSLTGQGAVGYTF	TGTGCCAGCAGTTTAACCGGACAGGGGGCGGTTGGCTACACCTTC
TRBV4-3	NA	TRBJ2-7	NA	CASSKHRDISYEQYF	TGCGCCAGCAGCAAACACCGGGACATCTCCTACGAGCAGTACTTC
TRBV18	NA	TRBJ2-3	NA	CASSPLAADTQYF	TGTGCCAGCTCACCCCTAGCCGCAGATACGCAGTATTTT
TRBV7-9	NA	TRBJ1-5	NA	CASSLAGVNQPQHF	TGTGCCAGCAGCTTAGCAGGGGTCAATCAGCCCCAGCATTTT
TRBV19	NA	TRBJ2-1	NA	CASSIEAGLAYNEQFF	TGTGCCAGTAGTATAGAGGCGGGTCTGGCCTACAATGAGCAGTTCTTC
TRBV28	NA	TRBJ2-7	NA	CATEGVAYEQYF	TGTGCCACCGAGGGGGTGGCCTACGAGCAGTACTTC
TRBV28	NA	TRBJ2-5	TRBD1	CASSARQGGTQYF	TGTGCCAGCAGTGCCCGACAGGGGGGGACCCAGTACTTC
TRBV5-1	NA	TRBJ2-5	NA	CASSLVSGSGETQYF	TGCGCCAGCAGCTTGGTTTCAGGATCTGGGGAGACCCAGTACTTC
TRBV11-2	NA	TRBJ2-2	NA	CASSLQDRLNTGELFF	TGTGCCAGCAGCTTACAAGACAGGTTGAACACCGGGGAGCTGTTTTTT
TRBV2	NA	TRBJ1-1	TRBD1	CASSYHPGQVTEAFF	TGTGCCAGCAGTTACCACCCGGGACAGGTCACTGAAGCTTTCTTT
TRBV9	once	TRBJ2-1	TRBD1	CASSVASGGEGNEQFF	TGTGCCAGCAGCGTAGCCTCAGGGGGCGAGGGGAATGAGCAGTTCTTC
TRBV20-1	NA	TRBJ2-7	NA	CSASGTYEQYF	TGCAGTGCTAGTGGCACCTACGAGCAGTACTTC
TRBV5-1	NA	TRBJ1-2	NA	CASSLEGTFGGYTF	TGCGCCAGCAGCTTGGAAGGGACATTCGGTGGCTACACCTTC
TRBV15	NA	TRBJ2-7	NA	CATSPSGSFYEQYF	TGTGCCACAAGCCCTTCCGGGAGCTTCTACGAGCAGTACTTC
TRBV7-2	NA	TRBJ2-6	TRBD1	CASSFGQGAAGANVLTF	TGTGCCAGCAGCTTCGGACAGGGGGCGGCTGGGGCCAACGTCCTGACTTTC
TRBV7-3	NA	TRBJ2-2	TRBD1	CASSRSTGDTGELFF	TGTGCCAGCAGCCGCTCGACAGGGGATACCGGGGAGCTGTTTTTT
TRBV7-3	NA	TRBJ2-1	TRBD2	CASSLSGGATNEQFF	TGTGCCAGCAGCTTGAGCGGGGGGGCCACCAATGAGCAGTTCTTC
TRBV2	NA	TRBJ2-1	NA	CASTKGTGSYNEQFF	TGTGCCAGCACTAAAGGGACTGGCTCCTACAATGAGCAGTTCTTC
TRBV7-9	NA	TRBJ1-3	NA	CASSGPHGTTWSGNTIYF	TGTGCCAGCAGCGGCCCCCATGGAACTACCTGGAGTGGAAACACCATATATTTT
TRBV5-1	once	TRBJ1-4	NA	CASSFRQGSGEKLFF	TGCGCCAGCAGCTTTAGGCAGGGGTCGGGGGAAAAACTGTTTTTT
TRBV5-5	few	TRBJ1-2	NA	CASSLDYYGYTF	TGTGCCAGCAGCTTGGACTATTATGGCTACACCTTC
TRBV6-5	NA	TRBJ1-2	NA	CASSAAGGANYGYTF	TGTGCCAGCAGCGCGGCGGGGGGAGCCAACTATGGCTACACCTTC
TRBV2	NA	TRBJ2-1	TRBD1	CASSDRGLGEQFF	TGTGCCAGCAGTGACAGGGGGCTGGGTGAGCAGTTCTTC
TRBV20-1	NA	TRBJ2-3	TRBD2	CKREETDTQYF	TGCAAGCGGGAGGAGACAGATACGCAGTATTTT
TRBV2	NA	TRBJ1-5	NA	CASSLDSSNQPQHF	TGTGCCAGCAGCCTGGACAGCTCCAATCAGCCCCAGCATTTT
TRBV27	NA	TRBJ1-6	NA	CASSFHGTKSPLHF	TGTGCCAGCAGTTTTCATGGGACAAAATCACCCCTCCACTTT
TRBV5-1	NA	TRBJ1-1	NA	CASSFQENTEAFF	TGCGCCAGCAGCTTTCAGGAAAACACTGAAGCTTTCTTT
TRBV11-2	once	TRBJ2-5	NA	CASSFRTSQETQYF	TGTGCCAGCAGCTTTCGGACTTCCCAAGAGACCCAGTACTTC
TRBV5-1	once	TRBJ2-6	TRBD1	CASTGQGAGANVLTF	TGCGCCAGCACGGGACAGGGGGCTGGGGCCAACGTCCTGACTTTC
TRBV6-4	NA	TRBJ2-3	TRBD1	CASKDRVWSGTQYF	TGTGCCAGCAAGGACAGGGTGTGGTCCGGTACGCAGTATTTT
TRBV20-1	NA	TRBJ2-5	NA	CSATGETQYF	TGCAGTGCGACCGGGGAGACCCAGTACTTC
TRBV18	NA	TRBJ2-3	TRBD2	CASSPGLAGTDTQYF	TGTGCCAGCTCACCGGGACTAGCGGGCACAGATACGCAGTATTTT
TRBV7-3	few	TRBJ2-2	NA	CASSAGAASTGELFF	TGTGCCAGCAGCGCCGGAGCTGCCTCTACCGGGGAGCTGTTTTTT
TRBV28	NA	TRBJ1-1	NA	CANPQGEAFF	TGTGCCAACCCTCAGGGTGAAGCTTTCTTT
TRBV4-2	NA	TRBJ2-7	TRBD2	CASSLGLAGDEQYF	TGTGCCAGCAGCCTCGGACTAGCGGGAGACGAGCAGTACTTC